These 8 T cell receptor beta chains came from one sample sequenced in a study of molecular identifiers for immune sequencing clone quantification. Each CDR3 protein is one row after TCRdb ran MiXCR on the PCR reads. The sample includes approximately 500,000 distinct CDR3 sequences, under 30% seen only once; the top ten take around 0.76%. Sequences were obtained from naive CD8+ T cells from blood, with Jurkat cell RNA spiked in. Specified subset: FACS-sorted CD8+CD4-CCR7+CD45RA+ naive T cells. Receptor source: a human donor in good health. Some libraries in this study had Jurkat cell RNA spiked in.

The chain uses TRBV7-8 and TRBJ2-3; D is possibly TRBD1 or TRBD2 (5 bases each). CDR3 length: 12 residues. With 5 bases removed from V and 4 bases from J, the gap between germline ends came to 7 bases. From germline, CDR1 is SGHVS and CDR2 FQNEAQ. The CDR3 DNA follows: TGTGCCAGCAGCCGGGGCGCAGATACGCAGTATTTT. It is translated as CASSRGADTQYF.

The sample holds a few counts of this clonotype. This chain connects TRBV19 to TRBJ2-7; TRBD2 agrees at 11 bases. Per the germline V gene, CDR1 is LNHDA and CDR2 is SQIVND (reference sequence). The V segment lost 6 bases and the J segment 2 bases; nucleotides outside the gene matches: 6. The CDR3 is made up of 15 amino acids. The chain's CDR3 is CASSITSGSTYEQYF. DNA for the CDR3: TGTGCCAGTAGCATCACTAGCGGGAGTACCTACGAGCAGTACTTC.

This clonotype has a handful of counts. The V call is TRBV3-1, the J call TRBJ2-1; D is perhaps TRBD2 (6 bases). The CDR3 is 15 amino acids. Trimming pared 1 base from V and 9 bases from J, leaving 16 bases between. Per germline, CDR1 LGHDT and CDR2 YNNKEL (reference sequence). Here the CDR3 reads CASSQAWDSLPEQFF. Written as DNA, the CDR3 is TGTGCCAGCAGCCAAGCATGGGACTCCCTCCCTGAGCAGTTCTTC.

This clonotype was detected only a few times. The chain carries TRBV4-1 and TRBJ1-1; no firm D call. The CDR3 loop spans 13 amino acids. V lost 5 bases, J lost 4 bases, and 11 bases lay in between. CDR1 and CDR2 from the germline V gene are MGHRA and YSYEKL. Here the CDR3 DNA reads TGCGCCAGCAGCGACCCTTTAAGCACTGAAGCTTTCTTT. Residues: CASSDPLSTEAFF.

CDR3 nucleotide sequence: TGTGCCAGCAGTCCCCTCAACCCGACTGAAGCTTTCTTT. Its protein is CASSPLNPTEAFF. V usage is TRBV27 and J usage is TRBJ1-1; D unresolved. The germline V gene encodes CDR1 MNHEY and CDR2 SMNVEV (reference sequence). The CDR3 is 13 amino acids. V lost 5 bases and J lost 5, with 12 bases in between.

This clonotype was counted only a few times. The chain recombines TRBV28 with TRBJ1-3, with D uncertain. The V gene's germline CDR1 is MDHEN and CDR2 SYDVKM. Trimming left V 3 bases short and J 1 base short, with 10 bases between. The CDR3 loop spans 15 amino acids. CDR3: CASSLTRESGNTIYF. The CDR3 DNA reads as TGTGCCAGCAGTTTGACTAGGGAGTCTGGAAACACCATATATTTT.

This clonotype showed up many times. An end of the junction does not agree with germline; a read error may underlie this. V gene TRBV10-2 combines with J gene TRBJ2-3; D unclear. The CDR3 is 11 amino acids. Germline V CDR1 and CDR2: WSHSY, SAAADI. As DNA, the CDR3 is TGTGCCAGCAGCGTAGGAGATACGCAGTATTTT. Amino acid sequence: CASSVGDTQYF.

On this clonotype itself: One junction end does not reproduce the germline sequence, and a read error may be involved. The rearrangement links TRBV4-3 to TRBJ2-5; TRBD1 matches 7 bases. This CDR3 has 16 residues. Germline CDR1 LGHNA, CDR2 YSLEER. CDR3 in amino acids: CAGSQDLRGLLETQYF. CDR3 DNA: TGCGCCGGCAGCCAAGATTTAAGGGGGCTGTTAGAGACCCAGTACTTC.